The text below deals with one T cell receptor (beta chain). Its antigen remains unknown. The sample is drawn from a study of post-analysis software for immune sequencing data. This CDR3 comprises 15 residues. The V end was cut by 3 bases, the J end by 6 bases, with 15 bases between. CDR1 SEHNR and CDR2 FQNEAQ come from the germline V gene (reference sequence). Libraries were made from TCR beta cDNA, and they carried unique molecular identifiers. TCRdb re-called the PCR reads through MiXCR, storing one row per CDR3 protein. The sample lists hundreds of thousands of distinct CDR3 sequences; roughly 45% were seen once. Findings and caveats of the study: Roughly five TRBV segments appeared more often in patients than in controls, and TRBV5-6, TRBV5-1 and TRBV20-1 were among these.

The sequence was collected from a girl between 5 and 17 years old with multiple sclerosis. What was sequenced was blood. The chain uses TRBV7-9 and TRBJ2-1; D may be TRBD1 (5 bases). CDR3 residues: CASSFRGGESNEQFF. The DNA for the CDR3 is TGTGCCAGCAGCTTTAGGGGCGGTGAGTCCAATGAGCAGTTCTTC.